This T cell receptor beta chain was observed in a study of identical twins. General study points: Invariant T cells like MAIT and iNKT could partly confound the zero-insertion analyses. Cord blood beta clonotypes that were abundant carried fewer insertions, and memory repertoires showed no such trend.

TCRdb reprocessed the 5' RACE reads via MiXCR and lists one record per CDR3 protein. The table records just under 550,000 distinct CDR3 sequences, 13% to 15% of them present only once. Notes on this clonotype: The target antigen is unknown.

Germline loops: CDR1 SEHNR, CDR2 FQNEAQ (reference sequence). There are 15 residues in the CDR3. Trimming removed 4 bases from V and 0 bases from J, with 12 bases in between. This sample also appeared in a second study, on yellow fever vaccine responses in identical twins.

Sequenced: CD4+ T cells sorted from blood. The sequence was collected from a woman in her late teens or twenties in good health. The V gene is TRBV7-9, the J gene TRBJ1-2; D ambiguous. The CDR3 is CASSSGLTTNYGYTF. CDR3 nucleotide sequence: TGTGCCAGCAGCTCCGGCTTGACCACTAACTATGGCTACACCTTC.